This TCR beta chain was obtained from a study of blood T cell repertoires in COVID-19. The V end lost 5 bases, the J end lost 11 bases, and 27 bases lay between the germline ends. The germline CDR1 and CDR2 sequences are MNHEY and SMNVEV (reference sequence). This CDR3 region has 16 residues. This clone has more than one count but fewer than ten. TCRdb's copy holds only in-frame clones and misses some; the assay was immunoSEQ multiplex PCR. The sample comprises approximately 400,000 clones, about 89% of which are singletons, and about 1.5% rests with the top ten. The rearrangement joins TRBV27 to TRBJ1-1; TRBD1 might be the D (6 bases). The receptor comes from a man aged 25 to 40 who had recovered from COVID-19. Sequenced material: PBMCs or T cells enriched from blood (not recorded which). This chain's CDR3 is CASSHRTEKSSGWAFF. The CDR3 DNA reads TGTGCCAGCAGTCACCGGACAGAGAAATCTTCCGGCTGGGCTTTCTTT.